This record covers a single TCR beta chain. Its antigen remains unknown. This entry belongs to a study of cytomegalovirus exposure and HLA in healthy donors. General study findings and limits: Specific recognition of CMV antigens was confirmed in vitro for a few chains (all CMV-associated). In terms of immune exposure information, only CMV serostatus was available. Cytomegalovirus-associated status was assigned to approximately 160 TCR beta chains.

13 Jbeta primers and 60 Vbeta primers were used for the PCR. Clones were read by immunoSEQ multiplex PCR, and TCRdb kept only the in-frame ones, dropping some. Among roughly 100,000 clones listed, 60% to 80% were seen once. Material for sequencing was PBMCs. The TCR comes from a man aged 60-69 years in good health and CMV-seropositive.

For the CDR3, the DNA is TGTGCCAGCAGCCCGGAGTTCTCCTACAATGAGCAGTTCTTC. It is translated as CASSPEFSYNEQFF. J is TRBJ2-1 and V is TRBV14, with D unclear. The CDR3 length is 14 residues. The V end lost 4 bases, the J end lost 0 bases, and 7 bases lay between the germline ends. Germline V lookup: CDR1 SGHDN, CDR2 FVKESK.